These 23 T cell receptor beta chains share one sample of origin, sequenced in a study of T cells in Graves' hyperthyroidism and ophthalmopathy. Using RNA transcripts as the source, TCR beta CDR3 regions were amplified. A first-round RT-PCR of the TCR CDR3 used the HTBI primer set. From the multiplex PCR reads, TCRdb called clonotypes with MiXCR, one entry per CDR3 protein. This table holds about 610,000 distinct CDR3 sequences, more than 45% found once. The sequencing input was peripheral blood or thyroid tissue (not recorded which). The receptors shown here come from a woman between 18 and 29 years old with Graves' hyperthyroidism.

The chain employs TRBV5-1 and TRBJ2-2; no clear D. Trimming removed 2 bases at V and 10 bases at J, with 6 bases between. Germline V gene sequence: CDR1 SGHRS, CDR2 YFSETQ. CDR3 size: 11 residues. The CDR3 here is CASSFSVELFF. In nucleotides, the CDR3 is TGCGCCAGCAGCTTCTCGGTGGAGCTGTTTTTT.

The genes are TRBV20-1 and TRBJ1-1; TRBD1 agrees at 7 bases. This CDR3 has 14 amino acids. The trim removed 4 bases at V and 0 bases at J, leaving 5 bases unmatched. Germline V gene data show CDR1 as DFQATT and CDR2 as SNEGSKA (reference sequence). The CDR3 DNA reads as TGCAGTGCTATTCAGGGACAGATGAACACTGAAGCTTTCTTT. Translation: CSAIQGQMNTEAFF.

V usage is TRBV7-8 and J usage is TRBJ2-2; D gene uncertain. CDR1 and CDR2 from the germline V gene are SGHVS and FQNEAQ. CDR3 length: 13 residues. V was pared by 5 bases and J by 3 bases, with 7 bases between. CDR3 nucleotides: TGTGCCAGCAGCCAAGACTACACCGGGGAGCTGTTTTTT. Protein: CASSQDYTGELFF.

At least ten counts were recorded for this clonotype. The genes are TRBV7-2 and TRBJ1-2; 8 bases align to TRBD1. The V gene's germline CDR1 is SGHTA and CDR2 FQGNSA. Trimming removed 5 bases from V and 0 bases from J; junction bases left unmatched: 8. There are 16 residues in the CDR3. The CDR3 loop reads CASSADRGSANYGYTF. The DNA for the CDR3 is TGTGCCAGCAGCGCTGACAGGGGAAGCGCTAACTATGGCTACACCTTC.

There are many counts of this clonotype. The chain links TRBV19 to TRBJ2-2, with 8 nucleotides matching TRBD1. With V trimmed by 10 bases and J by 2 bases, 15 bases remained unmatched. CDR3 length equals 17 residues. Germline V gene lookup returns CDR1 LNHDA and CDR2 SQIVND (reference sequence). CDR3 sequence (DNA): TGTGCCACTCCCTCCCCCGGACAGGGAACTAACACCGGGGAGCTGTTTTTT. It is translated as CATPSPGQGTNTGELFF.

With regard to this clonotype: The missing conserved phenylalanine or tryptophan at the end of this CDR3 makes a read error likely. V and J are TRBV7-9 and TRBJ2-7; no definite D call. Trimming cost V 5 bases and J 3 bases, with 17 bases left between them. From germline, CDR1 is SEHNR and CDR2 FQNEAQ (reference sequence). The CDR3 consists of 15 residues. In DNA form, the CDR3 reads TGTGCCAGCAGCCCGGTCGCGGCAGTCTACTACGAGCAGTACCTC. Translating gives CASSPVAAVYYEQYL.

The chain has TRBV29-1 and TRBJ2-7; maybe TRBD1 (5 bases). From germline, CDR1 is SQVTM and CDR2 ANQGSEA. This CDR3 has 11 residues. CDR3 amino acids: CSTRQSYEQYF. The CDR3 region has the DNA TGCAGTACCAGACAGTCCTACGAGCAGTACTTC.

This chain joins TRBV25-1 and TRBJ1-5; D uncertain. CDR3 length equals 11 residues. Germline V gives CDR1 MGHDK, CDR2 SYGVNS. V shed 4 bases and J shed 10 bases, with 8 bases lying between them. The CDR3 nucleotides read TGTGCCAGCAGTGGCAGTGTTCCCCAGCATTTT. It is translated as CASSGSVPQHF.

On this clonotype itself: Since a much larger clone is just one base distant, this may be a read error. This chain links TRBV25-1 with TRBJ1-2; D is unclear. Germline V gives CDR1 MGHDK, CDR2 SYGVNS. The CDR3 totals 16 residues. CDR3 DNA: TGTACCAGCAGCCAAGTTGGAGACGGAGCTAACTATGGCTACACCTTC. This translates into CTSSQVGDGANYGYTF.

Regarding this clonotype: Just one base apart from a much larger clone, this may be a read error. This chain joins TRBV9 and TRBJ2-5; 9 bases are a match to TRBD2. The CDR3 runs to 19 residues. V gave up 0 bases and J gave up 1 base; unmatched junction bases: 13. Germline V lookup: CDR1 SGDLS, CDR2 YYNGEE. In nucleotides, the CDR3 is TGTGCCAGCAGCGTAGGAGTTAGCGGGAGATACAGGGGCCAAGAGACCCAGTACTTC. Translation gives CASSVGVSGRYRGQETQYF. Together with reference TRBV9 and TRBJ2-5, the CDR3 gives the full variable domain: DSGVTQTPKHLITATGQRVTLRCSPRSGDLSVYWYQQSLDQGLQFLIQYYNGEERAKGNILERFSAQQFPDLHSELNLSSLELGDSALYFCASSVGVSGRYRGQETQYFGPGTRLLVL.

This clonotype has a handful of counts. The chain joins TRBV2 to TRBJ2-3; the match to TRBD2 covers 8 bases. V shed 6 bases, J shed 4 bases, and the junction held 6 bases outside the gene matches. The CDR3 covers 14 residues. Germline CDR1 and CDR2: SNHLY and FYNNEI. CDR3 region: CASSVERESDTQYF. DNA for the CDR3: TGTGCCAGCAGCGTAGAGCGGGAGTCAGATACGCAGTATTTT.

This clonotype occurred many times. V usage is TRBV10-3 and J usage is TRBJ1-5; the D gene is possibly TRBD1 (6 bases). Trimming took 8 bases from V and 7 from J, leaving 18 bases between them. The CDR3 is made up of 14 amino acids. The germline V gene has CDR1 ENHRY and CDR2 SYGVKD. The CDR3: CAIGGGRGGQPQHF. In nucleotides, the CDR3 is TGTGCCATCGGTGGCGGCAGGGGTGGACAGCCCCAGCATTTT.

This clonotype showed up many times. The rearrangement links TRBV5-6 to TRBJ1-2; D possibly corresponds to TRBD1 (6 bases). Trimming cost V 1 base and J 5 bases, with 12 bases left between them. CDR3 length equals 14 residues. In germline, CDR1 is SGHDT, CDR2 YYEEEE. The CDR3 DNA reads TGTGCCAGCAGCTTGCAGGGGATGAGGTATGGCTACACCTTC. As protein: CASSLQGMRYGYTF.

The chain links TRBV6-4 to TRBJ2-7, with 13 nucleotides matching TRBD2. Per germline, CDR1 MRHNA and CDR2 SNTAGT. V lost 4 bases to trimming and J lost 5 bases; unmatched junction nucleotides: 2. The CDR3 contains 14 residues. CDR3 protein: CASSGTSGSDEQYF. Written as DNA, the CDR3 is TGTGCCAGCAGTGGGACTAGCGGGAGCGACGAGCAGTACTTC.

Concerning this clonotype itself: Given a much more abundant clone one base away, this may be a read error. The V gene is TRBV7-7, the J gene TRBJ2-2; D not resolved. V was shortened by 8 bases and J by 3 bases, with 13 bases between the two germline ends. This CDR3 region has 14 residues. The germline V gene has CDR1 SSHAT and CDR2 FNYEAQ (reference sequence). As DNA, the CDR3 is TGTGCCAGCGGCCATCAAGAACACACCGGGGAGCTGTTTTTT. This encodes CASGHQEHTGELFF.

The V and J genes are TRBV27 and TRBJ2-7; TRBD1 agrees at 8 bases. Germline V gene sequence: CDR1 MNHEY, CDR2 SMNVEV (reference sequence). The CDR3 has 14 amino acids. V gave up 8 bases and J gave up 0 bases; unmatched junction bases: 6. CDR3 DNA sequence: TGTGCCAGCGCAGGGGGCGAAGGCTCCTACGAGCAGTACTTC. Encoded protein: CASAGGEGSYEQYF.

Only a few counts were recorded for this clonotype. No conserved phenylalanine or tryptophan is present at the end of the CDR3, so a read error is the likely explanation. It is unclear where the CDR3 begins or ends on the DNA, so no DNA is shown, and the CDR3 is as TCRdb lists it. V and J are TRBV7-9 and TRBJ1-1; TRBD1 is the table's D call and was not checked against the DNA. Counting both end residues, the CDR3 totals 8 amino acids. Germline V gene data show CDR1 as SEHNR and CDR2 as FQNEAQ (reference sequence). The CDR3 here is CASRRGQG.

To note about this clonotype: Possible read error: a much larger clone is one base away. CDR3 region: CANSWTGAYEQYF. In DNA, the CDR3 is TGTGCCAACAGTTGGACAGGGGCCTACGAGCAGTACTTC. The chain carries TRBV12-3 or TRBV12-4 and TRBJ2-7; TRBD1 aligns across 9 bases. This CDR3 contains 13 residues.

The chain employs TRBV2 and TRBJ1-5; no clear D. This CDR3 spans 13 amino acids. Germline V gene lookup returns CDR1 SNHLY and CDR2 FYNNEI. V lost 11 bases to trimming and J lost 4 bases, with 15 bases between them. CDR3 residues: CAWSVSGNQPQHF. For the CDR3, the DNA is TGTGCCTGGAGTGTATCGGGAAATCAGCCCCAGCATTTT.

The rearrangement uses TRBV5-1 and TRBJ2-7; possible D gene TRBD2, 6 bases. This CDR3 is 15 amino acids long. V was shortened by 6 bases and J by 2 bases, with 18 bases between the two germline ends. Germline V gives CDR1 SGHRS, CDR2 YFSETQ. CDR3 sequence reads: CASKPRTGGTYEQYF. The CDR3 DNA is TGCGCCAGCAAACCACGAACCGGCGGGACCTACGAGCAGTACTTC.

This clonotype was recorded at least ten times. The CDR3 DNA sequence: TGCAGCGTGGCCACGGGGGGGCTCTATGGCTACACCTTC. Protein sequence: CSVATGGLYGYTF. This chain connects TRBV29-1 to TRBJ1-2; D perhaps matches TRBD1 (6 bases). The germline gives CDR1 SQVTM, CDR2 ANQGSEA. V lost 6 bases, J lost 4 bases, and 15 bases lay in between. The CDR3 is made up of 13 amino acids. Complete variable domain (other parts from reference TRBV29-1 and TRBJ1-2): SAVISQKPSRDICQRGTSLTIQCQVDSQVTMMFWYRQQPGQSLTLIATANQGSEATYESGFVIDKFPISRPNLTFSTLTVSNMSPEDSSIYLCSVATGGLYGYTFGSGTRLTVV.

J is TRBJ2-1 and V is TRBV12-3 or TRBV12-4; TRBD1 or TRBD2 may be the D gene (6 bases each). This CDR3 contains 14 residues. V lost 6 bases and J 8 bases, leaving 17 bases between the germline ends. CDR3 DNA sequence: TGTGCCAGCAGACCACCCTGGGGGGCCGATGAGCAGTTCTTC. It codes for CASRPPWGADEQFF.

This clonotype came up many times. The chain couples TRBV5-1 to TRBJ1-2; D is ambiguous. Per the germline V gene, CDR1 is SGHRS and CDR2 is YFSETQ. The V gene lost 4 bases and the J gene lost 6 bases, with 10 bases spanning the gap. This CDR3 contains 12 residues. The chain's CDR3 is CASSRAGDGYTF. The CDR3 DNA sequence: TGCGCCAGCAGCAGAGCGGGAGATGGCTACACCTTC.